This passage covers 17 T cell receptor beta chains from one sample sequenced in a study of blood T cell repertoires in COVID-19. The method was immunoSEQ multiplex PCR; TCRdb's version includes in-frame clones alone and lacks a portion of them. The repertoire holds about 210,000 clones, with more than 75% as singletons. Sequencing was carried out using PBMCs or T cells enriched from blood (not recorded which). These receptors all come from a man younger than 40 with acute COVID-19.

The chain joins TRBV7-2 to TRBJ2-3; D is unresolved. The V end was cut by 0 bases, the J end by 0 bases, with 7 bases between. This CDR3 region has 15 residues. Germline-derived CDR1 and CDR2 are SGHTA and FQGNSA. This CDR3 is CASSLAASSTDTQYF. CDR3 DNA: TGTGCCAGCAGCTTAGCGGCTAGTAGCACAGATACGCAGTATTTT.

The chain joins TRBV19 to TRBJ1-4, with 8 bases identical to TRBD1. V shed 5 bases and J 8 bases; nucleotides not matched to a gene: 7. The CDR3 runs to 14 residues. CDR1 is LNHDA and CDR2 is SQIVND in the germline V gene (reference sequence). This CDR3 is CASSRGQGAEKLFF. The CDR3 DNA sequence: TGTGCCAGTAGTCGGGGGCAGGGGGCCGAAAAACTGTTTTTT.

This chain uses TRBV27 with TRBJ1-5, with D unclear. The CDR3 has 14 amino acids. The germline V gene has CDR1 MNHEY and CDR2 SMNVEV (reference sequence). The V end lost 3 bases, the J end lost 6 bases, and 12 bases lay between the germline ends. The CDR3, as DNA: TGTGCCAGCAGTTTGAGCCTTCGTGGTCAGCCCCAGCATTTT. It specifies CASSLSLRGQPQHF.

V usage is TRBV5-1 and J usage is TRBJ2-3, with 7 positions matching TRBD2. The CDR3 is made up of 15 amino acids. With V trimmed by 0 bases and J by 6 bases, 7 bases remained unmatched. Germline V lookup: CDR1 SGHRS, CDR2 YFSETQ. The CDR3 region has the DNA TGCGCCAGCAGCTTGGAGCGGGGAAGAGGGGATACGCAGTATTTT. This gives the protein CASSLERGRGDTQYF.

This clone appeared once. The chain recombines TRBV9 with TRBJ2-5; tentatively, D is TRBD1 (6 bases). Per the germline V gene, CDR1 is SGDLS and CDR2 is YYNGEE. Trimming stripped 3 bases from V and 5 bases from J, with 11 bases between. The CDR3 is made up of 13 amino acids. The CDR3 DNA reads as TGTGCCAGCAGCGCCCCACAGGGCGAGACCCAGTACTTC. It specifies CASSAPQGETQYF.

The V gene is TRBV12-3 or TRBV12-4, the J gene TRBJ1-4; TRBD1 matches 8 bases. CDR3 length: 11 residues. J lost 15 bases, V lost 5 bases, and 5 bases had no gene match. As DNA, the CDR3 is TGTGCCAGCAGTCACGGGACAGGTTTGTTTTTT. Translation: CASSHGTGLFF.

This clone showed up just once. V gene TRBV3-1 (or the pseudogene TRBV3-2) combines with J gene TRBJ1-2; no reliable D call. From germline, CDR1 is LGHDT and CDR2 YNNKEL (reference sequence). The CDR3 runs to 15 residues. Trimming pared 0 bases from V and 5 bases from J, leaving 13 bases between. CDR3 sequence (DNA): TGTGCCAGCAGCCAAGAGCCGACCGGGATTTATGGCTACACCTTC. Its translation: CASSQEPTGIYGYTF.

V gene TRBV6-1 combines with J gene TRBJ1-5, with TRBD1 matching over 10 bases. V shed 4 bases and J 4 bases; nucleotides not matched to a gene: 7. The CDR3 runs 16 residues. CDR1 and CDR2 (germline): MNHNS, SASEGT. CDR3 loop: CASSGGQGGVNQPQHF. Written as DNA, the CDR3 is TGTGCCAGCAGTGGAGGACAGGGGGGAGTTAATCAGCCCCAGCATTTT.

The rearrangement joins TRBV2 to TRBJ1-2; D perhaps matches TRBD1 (5 bases). This CDR3 comprises 13 residues. Trimming removed 2 bases from V and 8 bases from J, with 12 bases in between. Germline V gene sequence: CDR1 SNHLY, CDR2 FYNNEI. CDR3 region: CASSEMQGRGYTF. The CDR3 DNA is TGTGCCAGCAGTGAAATGCAGGGAAGGGGCTACACCTTC.

The chain uses TRBV30 and TRBJ2-7; 11 bases are a match to TRBD2. CDR1 is GTSNPN and CDR2 is SVGIG in the germline V gene (reference sequence). The CDR3 has 15 residues. J lost 7 bases, V lost 0 bases, and 8 bases had no gene match. CDR3 in DNA: TGTGCCTGGAGTGTGGATAGCGGGGGGGCGAGGGAGCAGTACTTC. This encodes CAWSVDSGGAREQYF.

The chain carries TRBV7-9 and TRBJ2-1; TRBD1 is a possible D gene (6 bases). The V end was cut by 5 bases, the J end by 6 bases, with 14 bases between. Germline assignment: CDR1 SEHNR and CDR2 FQNEAQ (reference sequence). There are 14 residues in the CDR3. This CDR3 reads CASSPAGEGNEQFF. The CDR3, as DNA: TGTGCCAGCAGCCCCGCAGGGGAAGGCAATGAGCAGTTCTTC.

The chain couples TRBV29-1 to TRBJ1-1; 8 bases match TRBD1. V dropped 7 bases and J dropped 8; count of bases not matched to a gene: 12. CDR1 and CDR2 (germline): SQVTM, ANQGSEA. The CDR3 loop spans 13 amino acids. CDR3 in DNA: TGCAGCGCCGAGACCAGGGGGCGAGGAGAAGCTTTCTTT. Encoded protein: CSAETRGRGEAFF.

The chain recombines TRBV5-5 with TRBJ2-5, with TRBD1 matching over 8 bases. The CDR3 has 16 amino acids. Trimming at V came to 0 bases and at J to 5 bases, leaving 9 bases not matched to a gene. In germline, CDR1 is SGHKS, CDR2 YYEKEE (reference sequence). CDR3 sequence reads: CASSLGTGKGGETQYF. In DNA form, the CDR3 reads TGTGCCAGCAGCTTGGGGACAGGGAAGGGCGGTGAGACCCAGTACTTC.

A single count supports this clone. The chain links TRBV7-2 to TRBJ1-2, with TRBD1 matching over 7 bases. The CDR3 has 15 residues. J gave up 5 bases and V 2 bases, and 8 bases lay outside the gene matches. Per the germline V gene, CDR1 is SGHTA and CDR2 is FQGNSA. The CDR3 loop reads CASSLNTGTAYGYTF. The DNA of the CDR3 is TGTGCCAGCAGCTTAAATACCGGGACAGCGTATGGCTACACCTTC.

The chain links TRBV5-4 to TRBJ2-5; 12 nucleotides align to TRBD2. With 2 bases clipped from V and 4 bases from J, the junction kept 3 bases outside the gene matches. Germline V CDR1 and CDR2: SGHNT, YYREEE (reference sequence). CDR3 length equals 15 residues. In DNA, the CDR3 is TGTGCCAGCAGCTTCGCTAGCGGGGGGGCAGAGACCCAGTACTTC. Translated, it gives CASSFASGGAETQYF.

The rearrangement joins TRBV2 to TRBJ2-7; a weak D match, TRBD2 (5 bases). The V and J ends lost 11 bases and 6 bases respectively, with 20 bases between them. The CDR3 has 13 residues. Looked up from germline, CDR1 is SNHLY and CDR2 is FYNNEI. The CDR3 spells CAGKELGVGEQYF. As DNA, the CDR3 is TGTGCCGGCAAAGAGCTCGGGGTCGGCGAGCAGTACTTC.

V and J are TRBV10-1 and TRBJ2-2; maybe TRBD1 (6 bases). The germline V and J ends were trimmed by 5 bases and 7 bases, with 11 bases remaining between them. The CDR3 covers 13 residues. Germline V gene lookup returns CDR1 WNHNN and CDR2 SYGVQD (reference sequence). CDR3: CASSTTGHGELFF. CDR3 bases: TGCGCCAGCAGTACCACAGGGCACGGGGAGCTGTTTTTT.